This is a list of T cell receptor beta chains from one sample in a study of blood T cell repertoires in COVID-19. Generated by immunoSEQ multiplex PCR, the TCRdb table keeps only in-frame clones and is missing some. The sample carries just under 300,000 clones, 70% to 90% recorded once. The specimen was peripheral blood. The receptors were gathered from a man aged 65 to 85 with acute or convalescent COVID-19. The CDR3 runs from the conserved cysteine through the conserved F or W. A D gene is named only where the DNA matches it firmly. Only part of the rows carry a size: once, few, many, or a class if the clone is expanded.

abundance	v_gene	d_gene	j_gene	CDR3nt	CDR3aa
-	TRBV4-3	TRBD2	TRBJ2-1	TGCGCCAGCAGCCAAGTCCGACTAGCGGGAGTTGGTGAGCAGTTCTTC	CASSQVRLAGVGEQFF
-	TRBV12-3/TRBV12-4	-	TRBJ1-5	TGTGCCAGCAGTCCCCAGGGTGATCAGCCCCAGCATTTT	CASSPQGDQPQHF
once	TRBV24-1	-	TRBJ2-3	TGTGCCACCAGTGACCGCCGGGGGAGCACAGATACGCAGTATTTT	CATSDRRGSTDTQYF
-	TRBV7-2	-	TRBJ2-7	TGTGCCAGCAGCTTAGCCGTCAGGAGGGGCGAGCAGTACTTC	CASSLAVRRGEQYF
-	TRBV2	TRBD2	TRBJ2-3	TGTGCCGGGGGGGGACTAGCGACTAGCACAGATACGCAGTATTTT	CAGGGLATSTDTQYF
-	TRBV27	-	TRBJ2-1	TGTGCCAGCAGTTTTGGAGGGAGCTCCTACAATGAGCAGTTCTTC	CASSFGGSSYNEQFF
-	TRBV4-2	TRBD2	TRBJ2-3	TGTGCCAGCAGCCAACCCGGGCTAGCGGCTAGCACAGATACGCAGTATTTT	CASSQPGLAASTDTQYF
-	TRBV6-2/TRBV6-3	TRBD2	TRBJ2-3	TGTGCCAGCAGTGGTAGCGGGAGGGCCTTCGATGCAGATACGCAGTATTTT	CASSGSGRAFDADTQYF
once	TRBV5-1	TRBD1	TRBJ2-5	TGCGCCAGCGGCCGACAGGGGGGAGAGACCCAGTACTTC	CASGRQGGETQYF
-	TRBV5-1	TRBD1	TRBJ1-1	TGCGCCAGCGGCCGGGGACAGGGGAACACTGAAGCTTTCTTT	CASGRGQGNTEAFF
-	TRBV5-4	-	TRBJ2-6	TGTGCCAGCAGCTTGTTGGGCCCAGGGGCCAACGTCCTGACTTTC	CASSLLGPGANVLTF
few	TRBV5-5	TRBD2	TRBJ2-1	TGTGCCAGCGAAATTCGGGGGGGCTCCGACAATGAGCAGTTCTTC	CASEIRGGSDNEQFF
-	TRBV3-1/TRBV3-2	TRBD2	TRBJ2-3	TGTGCCAGCAGCCAAGGACTAGCGGGTAGCACAGATACGCAGTATTTT	CASSQGLAGSTDTQYF
few	TRBV6-5	TRBD1	TRBJ1-5	TGTGCCAGTGCAATCGACAGGGTTCAGCCCCAGCATTTT	CASAIDRVQPQHF
-	TRBV19	-	TRBJ1-3	TGTGCCAGTAGTTTGAGCTCTGGAAACACCATATATTTT	CASSLSSGNTIYF
-	TRBV4-3	TRBD1	TRBJ1-2	TGCGCCAGCAAACGCGGACAGGGCCCGAACTATGGCTACACCTTC	CASKRGQGPNYGYTF
-	TRBV4-1	-	TRBJ2-7	TGCGCCAGCAGCCCCCGGCAGGGGTCGGCCTACGAGCAGTACTTC	CASSPRQGSAYEQYF
-	TRBV28	-	TRBJ1-2	TGTGCCAGCAGTTCCGGACGGCGGGCAATGTATGGCTACACCTTC	CASSSGRRAMYGYTF
-	TRBV19	TRBD1	TRBJ1-4	TGTGCCAGTAGCCCCGGGACAGGGGGTGAAAAACTGTTTTTT	CASSPGTGGEKLFF